The 17 T cell receptor beta chains given below trace back to one sample, sequenced in a study of graft-versus-host responses after intestinal transplantation. Clones were sequenced by immunoSEQ multiplex PCR, and TCRdb holds only the in-frame ones, with some missing. The table has about 97,000 clones, approximately 90% seen once. The specimen comprised PBMCs, sampled 450 to 480 days after intestinal transplant. The receptors here all came from a human patient who received an intestinal transplant, so some T cells may come from the graft donor.

The rearrangement joins TRBV19 to TRBJ1-5; 8 bases are a match to TRBD1. From germline, CDR1 is LNHDA and CDR2 SQIVND (reference sequence). There are 14 residues in the CDR3. V shed 9 bases, J shed 4 bases, and the junction held 8 bases outside the gene matches. The CDR3 DNA is TGTGCCAGCAGGACAGGGCCCAAAAATCAGCCCCAGCATTTT. The encoded protein is CASRTGPKNQPQHF. The full variable domain, its missing parts supplied by reference TRBV19 and TRBJ1-5, is DGGITQSPKYLFRKEGQNVTLSCEQNLNHDAMYWYRQDPGQGLRLIYYSQIVNDFQKGDIAEGYSVSREKKESFPLTVTSAQKNPTAFYLCASRTGPKNQPQHFGDGTRLSIL.

The chain combines TRBV9 with TRBJ2-7; TRBD2 matches at 9 bases. The CDR3 is 15 residues long. Trimming cost V 4 bases and J 2 bases; bases outside gene matches: 7. Germline V lookup: CDR1 SGDLS, CDR2 YYNGEE. The CDR3 region is CASSPRLAETYEQYF. The CDR3 nucleotides are TGTGCCAGCAGCCCCCGACTAGCGGAGACCTACGAGCAGTACTTC.

This rearrangement joins TRBV5-1 to TRBJ2-5, with 9 bases fitting TRBD1. In germline, CDR1 is SGHRS, CDR2 YFSETQ. This CDR3 has 14 residues. V shed 2 bases, J shed 5 bases, and the junction held 4 bases outside the gene matches. The chain's CDR3 is CASSFTGGQETQYF. The CDR3, as DNA: TGCGCCAGCAGCTTCACAGGGGGCCAGGAGACCCAGTACTTC.

This chain connects TRBV6-1 to TRBJ2-5; no firm D call. Germline V gene lookup returns CDR1 MNHNS and CDR2 SASEGT. V was pared by 9 bases and J by 5 bases, with 13 bases between. This CDR3 is built from 12 residues. CDR3 coding DNA: TGTGCCAGTAACCTCATCTGGGAGACCCAGTACTTC. Amino acid sequence: CASNLIWETQYF.

V usage is TRBV11-1 and J usage is TRBJ1-2; possibly TRBD1 for D (6 bases). V was cut by 3 bases and J by 4 bases, with 12 bases left in between. CDR3 size: 14 residues. The germline CDR1 and CDR2 sequences are SGHAT and FQDESV (reference sequence). The CDR3 sequence: CASSLWDKSYGYTF. The CDR3 DNA sequence: TGTGCCAGCAGCTTGTGGGACAAGAGCTATGGCTACACCTTC.

V usage is TRBV2 and J usage is TRBJ1-2; D not certain. Germline CDR1 is SNHLY and CDR2 is FYNNEI. The V and J ends lost 10 bases and 1 base respectively, with 10 bases between them. The CDR3 is 12 amino acids. The CDR3 loop is CATIQNNYGYTF. CDR3 bases: TGTGCCACCATACAGAATAACTATGGCTACACCTTC.

This chain uses TRBV19 with TRBJ1-5, with a possible D match to TRBD1 (5 bases). CDR1 is LNHDA and CDR2 is SQIVND in the germline V gene (reference sequence). The V gene lost 7 bases and the J gene lost 7 bases, with 17 bases spanning the gap. The CDR3 spans 14 residues. The CDR3 bases are TGTGCCAGTATGCAGGGAAAGGACCCACAGCCCCAGCATTTT. Protein product: CASMQGKDPQPQHF.

With regard to this clone: The junction differs from germline at one of its ends, possibly a read error. The rearrangement links TRBV6-6 to TRBJ2-3, with D unresolved. CDR3 length equals 13 residues. CDR1 MNHNY and CDR2 SVGAGI come from the germline V gene (reference sequence). The CDR3: CASSDSRTDTQYF. The DNA of the CDR3 is TGTGCCAGCAGTGACTCACGCACAGATACGCAGTATTTT.

The genes are TRBV5-4 and TRBJ1-1; no reliable D call. The germline gives CDR1 SGHNT, CDR2 YYREEE (reference sequence). CDR3 size: 14 residues. Trimming removed 0 bases from V and 3 bases from J, with 9 bases in between. CDR3 DNA sequence: TGTGCCAGCAGCTTGGGGGCAGGAGACACTGAAGCTTTCTTT. This codes for CASSLGAGDTEAFF.

V gene TRBV25-1 combines with J gene TRBJ1-4; TRBD1 matches 9 bases. Germline trimming cut 4 bases from V and 8 bases from J; bases unmatched to any gene: 8. CDR1 is MGHDK, CDR2 SYGVNS, per germline. The CDR3 runs 15 residues. In DNA, the CDR3 is TGTGCCAGCAGTGGTCCGGGACAGGGAGGCGAAAAACTGTTTTTT. Translated: CASSGPGQGGEKLFF.

The chain carries TRBV15 and TRBJ2-5; no definite D call. There are 12 residues in the CDR3. Trimming took off 5 bases at V and 5 bases at J, with 9 bases between the two ends. Looked up from germline, CDR1 is LNHNV and CDR2 is YYDKDF (reference sequence). DNA of the CDR3: TGTGCCACCAGCCAGAGGCTGGAGACCCAGTACTTC. Protein product: CATSQRLETQYF. The full variable domain, in which reference TRBV15 and TRBJ2-5 provide the parts outside the CDR3, is DAMVIQNPRYQVTQFGKPVTLSCSQTLNHNVMYWYQQKSSQAPKLLFHYYDKDFNNEADTPDNFQSRRPNTSFCFLDIRSPGLGDTAMYLCATSQRLETQYFGPGTRLLVL.

The chain joins TRBV6-5 to TRBJ1-6, with D hard to call. The length of the CDR3 is 14 residues. V dropped 5 bases and J dropped 0 bases, with 5 bases sitting between them. Germline CDR1 reads MNHEY; CDR2 reads SVGAGI. CDR3 nucleotides: TGTGCCAGCAGTGCTACCTCCTATAATTCACCCCTCCACTTT. Amino acids: CASSATSYNSPLHF.

The chain combines TRBV6-5 with TRBJ1-5; D gene unclear. Germline values: CDR1 MNHEY, CDR2 SVGAGI. The V end lost 3 bases, the J end lost 0 bases, and 6 bases lay between the germline ends. The CDR3 is 14 residues long. Here the CDR3 reads CASSYAASNQPQHF. The CDR3 bases are TGTGCCAGCAGTTATGCAGCTAGCAATCAGCCCCAGCATTTT.

CDR3 sequence (DNA): TGTGCCAGCAGCTTAGCCCCGGACAGGGATAGGGTTGAAGCTTTCTTT. It is translated as CASSLAPDRDRVEAFF. The chain links TRBV7-9 to TRBJ1-1, with 8 bases fitting TRBD1. CDR1 SEHNR and CDR2 FQNEAQ come from the germline V gene (reference sequence). The V gene end was trimmed by 0 bases and the J gene end by 7 bases; junction bases not matched to a gene: 10. The CDR3 is 16 amino acids.

V is TRBV9 and J is TRBJ2-3, with 8 nucleotides matching TRBD2. This CDR3 has 16 amino acids. With V trimmed by 5 bases and J by 4 bases, 12 bases remained unmatched. CDR1 is SGDLS and CDR2 is YYNGEE in the germline V gene. In DNA form, the CDR3 reads TGTGCCAGCAGTGACCCCGGGACTAGAAACCCAGATACGCAGTATTTT. This translates into CASSDPGTRNPDTQYF.

There are a few counts of this clone. This chain uses TRBV5-4 with TRBJ1-1, with unresolved D. The V and J ends lost 4 bases and 0 bases respectively, with 7 bases between them. The germline gives CDR1 SGHNT, CDR2 YYREEE (reference sequence). This CDR3 spans 13 amino acids. The CDR3 loop reads CASSRSMNTEAFF. For the CDR3, the DNA is TGTGCCAGCAGCCGTTCCATGAACACTGAAGCTTTCTTT.

This sequence joins TRBV7-6 and TRBJ2-5; the D is unclear. V was shortened by 4 bases and J by 4 bases, with 4 bases between the two germline ends. The CDR3 contains 11 residues. Germline V CDR1 and CDR2: SGHVS, FNYEAQ. The CDR3 nucleotides are TGTGCCAGCAGCTCTCGAGAGACCCAGTACTTC. This translates into CASSSRETQYF.